The rows below give T cell receptor beta chains drawn from one sample of a study of blood T cell repertoires in COVID-19. The assay was immunoSEQ multiplex PCR, and TCRdb's table has in-frame clones only and misses some. The table shows hundreds of thousands of clones, with nearly 90% occurring only once. Sequencing was done on a sample of PBMCs or T cells enriched from blood (not recorded which). The receptor source for this set is a woman in her thirties or forties with acute COVID-19. CDR3s leave out the opening cysteine and the closing phenylalanine or tryptophan. The D gene is left open where the match is weak.

CDR3: ASSLVAGGFDNEQF; V: TRBV7-2; J: TRBJ2-1; D: TRBD2; length: 14
CDR3: ASSTSSMGGYGYT; V: TRBV7-2; J: TRBJ1-2; D: NA; length: 13
CDR3: ASSGNGLSEQY; V: TRBV19; J: TRBJ2-7; D: NA; length: 11
CDR3: AISAGSQGDGYT; V: TRBV10-3; J: TRBJ1-2; D: NA; length: 12
CDR3: ASSLASWGHGNTIY; V: TRBV7-8; J: TRBJ1-3; D: NA; length: 14
CDR3: SVDLGQSNNYEQY; V: TRBV29-1; J: TRBJ2-7; D: TRBD1; length: 13
CDR3: ASSQASGDAQY; V: TRBV3-1/TRBV3-2; J: TRBJ2-3; D: NA; length: 11
CDR3: ASRELAWTGELF; V: TRBV7-2; J: TRBJ2-2; D: NA; length: 12
CDR3: ASSPDRPGNTIY; V: TRBV7-9; J: TRBJ1-3; D: NA; length: 12
CDR3: ATSMTGVSTDTQY; V: TRBV24-1; J: TRBJ2-3; D: TRBD1; length: 13
CDR3: ASSPPRTTNEKLF; V: TRBV7-9; J: TRBJ1-4; D: NA; length: 13
CDR3: ASSFPGTQY; V: TRBV19; J: TRBJ2-3; D: NA; length: 9
CDR3: ASSWTSGGYEQY; V: TRBV12-1; J: TRBJ2-7; D: NA; length: 12
CDR3: ASSDIPITEAF; V: TRBV2; J: TRBJ1-1; D: NA; length: 11
CDR3: ASSSGGSIDTIY; V: TRBV7-9; J: TRBJ1-3; D: NA; length: 12
CDR3: SASRGRDYGYT; V: TRBV20-1; J: TRBJ1-2; D: TRBD1; length: 11
CDR3: ASSSRGDKNNSPLH; V: TRBV9; J: TRBJ1-6; D: NA; length: 14
CDR3: ASSSWTRGGAGETQY; V: TRBV5-1; J: TRBJ2-5; D: TRBD2; length: 15
CDR3: ASRELAGGTGELF; V: TRBV5-4; J: TRBJ2-2; D: TRBD2; length: 13
CDR3: ASSQCQEGANVLT; V: TRBV23-1; J: TRBJ2-6; D: NA; length: 13
CDR3: ASSPRQGIYEQY; V: TRBV18; J: TRBJ2-7; D: NA; length: 12
CDR3: ASSLATSSYNEQF; V: TRBV5-8; J: TRBJ2-1; D: NA; length: 13
CDR3: ASSLERQGFGGANVLT; V: TRBV5-4; J: TRBJ2-6; D: TRBD1; length: 16
CDR3: ASSLRTSGANEQY; V: TRBV7-9; J: TRBJ2-7; D: TRBD2; length: 13
CDR3: ASGGDADNQPQH; V: TRBV3-1/TRBV3-2; J: TRBJ1-5; D: NA; length: 12
CDR3: ASSQARQGRIKETQY; V: TRBV3-1/TRBV3-2; J: TRBJ2-5; D: NA; length: 15
CDR3: ASRSTPGIIEETQY; V: TRBV3-1/TRBV3-2; J: TRBJ2-5; D: NA; length: 14
CDR3: ASSFRTGGQETQY; V: TRBV7-7; J: TRBJ2-5; D: TRBD1; length: 13